The 2 T cell receptor beta chains in this list originate from one sample, sequenced in a study of CD8+ T cells in alopecia areata. Sample treatment: oral pan-JAK inhibitor, 5-10 mg twice daily. Reverse transcription of extracted RNA yielded cDNA, which provided the sequencing template. Here immunoSEQ multiplex PCR was the method, and the copy in TCRdb shows in-frame clones only, minus some. The table records 80,000 to 100,000 clones, about 40% of them present only once. Sequenced material: CD8+ T cells sorted from blood, taken at week 24, from a patient treated with tofacitinib. Receptors originate from a human donor with alopecia areata.

CDR3 DNA: TGTGCCAGCAGCGGGAGGACAGGGTTGTCCTACAATGAGCAGTTCTTC. This codes for CASSGRTGLSYNEQFF. The V and J genes are TRBV9 and TRBJ2-1, with 8 bases matching TRBD1. The V gene's germline CDR1 is SGDLS and CDR2 YYNGEE. The CDR3 runs 16 residues. J lost 1 base, V lost 3 bases, and 6 bases had no gene match.

The chain employs TRBV4-1 and TRBJ2-7, with TRBD1 matching over 12 bases. From germline, CDR1 is MGHRA and CDR2 YSYEKL. The length of the CDR3 is 16 residues. With V trimmed by 1 base and J by 5 bases, 6 bases remained unmatched. DNA for the CDR3: TGCGCCAGCAGCCAAGTGGGGGGACAGGGGGCGAACGAGCAGTACTTC. Its translation: CASSQVGGQGANEQYF.